This TCR beta chain was sequenced in a study of T-cell memory formation after mild COVID-19. TCRdb re-derived calls from the 5' RACE reads in MiXCR, one entry per CDR3 protein. The data contain 350,000 to 500,000 distinct CDR3 sequences, 20% to 30% of them singletons. Germline V gene sequence: CDR1 GTSNPN, CDR2 SVGIG (reference sequence). The CDR3 extends over 12 amino acids. Trimming stripped 3 bases from V and 1 base from J, with 7 bases between. The sequence came from an adult woman who had mild COVID-19 (a few samples of this study predate the infection). Cell type and time point are not known. The gene calls are TRBV30 and TRBJ2-7; a weak D match, TRBD2 (6 bases). Sequences were obtained from PBMCs or a T cell subset sorted from them (not recorded which). The CDR3, as DNA: TGTGCCTGGAGGGAGGGGTCCTACGAGCAGTACTTC. It codes for CAWREGSYEQYF.